These 19 T cell receptor beta chains were all obtained from the same sample, sequenced in a study of T-cell reconstitution after alpha-beta-depleted transplantation in children. A TCRbeta library incorporating unique molecular identifiers was prepared. TCRdb processed the PCR reads anew with MiXCR; each CDR3 protein has one entry. The table has just under 550,000 distinct CDR3 sequences, approximately 16% seen once. The sample in question was PBMCs from the stem cell graft donor, obtained from the stem cell graft. These receptor sequences come from a human donor who donated a stem cell graft to a child with acute lymphoblastic leukemia.

V and J are TRBV20-1 and TRBJ2-6; 7 nucleotides agree with TRBD1. Germline CDR1 DFQATT, CDR2 SNEGSKA (reference sequence). CDR3 length equals 19 residues. V shed 2 bases, J shed 6 bases, and the junction held 19 bases outside the gene matches. The CDR3 is CSARIEEDREYFMANVLTF. DNA for the CDR3: TGCAGTGCTAGAATTGAGGAAGACAGGGAGTACTTCATGGCCAACGTCCTGACTTTC.

This clonotype was found a few times. The V gene is TRBV7-9, the J gene TRBJ2-7; D ambiguous. Trimming stripped 5 bases from V and 8 bases from J, with 19 bases between. The germline V gene has CDR1 SEHNR and CDR2 FQNEAQ (reference sequence). This CDR3 spans 14 amino acids. The CDR3 bases are TGTGCCAGCAGCCCATCGCAAGGGATCCTAAAGCAGTACTTC. As protein: CASSPSQGILKQYF.

V and J are TRBV18 and TRBJ1-1; D is ambiguous. The length of the CDR3 is 11 residues. Deletions cut 2 bases from V and 11 bases from J, with 9 bases between. Per the germline V gene, CDR1 is KGHSH and CDR2 is LQKENI. As DNA, the CDR3 is TGTGCCAGCTCACCAGGAACGGGGGCTTTCTTT. This encodes CASSPGTGAFF.

This clonotype has just a few counts. The chain uses TRBV5-1 and TRBJ2-5, with D tentatively TRBD2 (5 bases). Trimming took off 1 base at V and 4 bases at J, with 20 bases between the two ends. The CDR3 sequence is 17 residues long. In germline, CDR1 is SGHRS, CDR2 YFSETQ. The CDR3 DNA is TGCGCCAGCAGCTTGTGGACTTTCCTTAAGGCGGGAGAGACCCAGTACTTC. This encodes CASSLWTFLKAGETQYF.

This clonotype has a handful of counts. The chain combines TRBV9 with TRBJ2-1; TRBD2 matches at 8 bases. Germline-derived CDR1 and CDR2 are SGDLS and YYNGEE. The CDR3 extends over 17 amino acids. With 0 bases clipped from V and 0 bases from J, the junction kept 5 bases outside the gene matches. CDR3 region: CASSVVAGKPSYNEQFF. Here the CDR3 DNA reads TGTGCCAGCAGCGTAGTAGCGGGGAAGCCCTCCTACAATGAGCAGTTCTTC.

The table lists this clonotype with a few counts. The chain joins TRBV12-3 or TRBV12-4 to TRBJ2-1, with no clear D. The CDR3 contains 14 residues. The V end lost 6 bases, the J end lost 6 bases, and 15 bases lay between the germline ends. CDR3 region: CASSLGPLANEQFF. Here the CDR3 DNA reads TGTGCCAGCAGCCTCGGCCCCTTAGCCAATGAGCAGTTCTTC.

This clonotype was seen more than once but under ten times. This chain uses TRBV9 with TRBJ1-1; D is unresolved. Trimming took off 3 bases at V and 6 bases at J, with 6 bases between the two ends. Germline loops: CDR1 SGDLS, CDR2 YYNGEE. The CDR3 totals 11 residues. The CDR3 loop is CASSDGPEAFF. The CDR3 nucleotides are TGTGCCAGCAGCGACGGACCTGAAGCTTTCTTT.

In nucleotides, the CDR3 is TGTGCCAGCAGCTTGGGAACTAGCGGGATATCCTACAATGAGCAGTTCTTC. Its protein is CASSLGTSGISYNEQFF. The chain combines TRBV5-5 with TRBJ2-1; 10 bases map to TRBD2. Germline V gene lookup returns CDR1 SGHKS and CDR2 YYEKEE (reference sequence). The CDR3 totals 17 residues. With V trimmed by 0 bases and J by 1 base, 4 bases remained unmatched.

There are a few counts of this clonotype. The chain uses TRBV7-3 and TRBJ2-1, with D perhaps assigned TRBD1 or TRBD2 (6 bases each). The CDR3 spans 11 residues. The germline V gene has CDR1 SGHTA and CDR2 FQGTGA. Trimming left V 8 bases short and J 12 bases short, with 14 bases between. In DNA, the CDR3 is TGTGCCAGCGCGGAGGGGGGCCCGCAGTTCTTC. As protein: CASAEGGPQFF. The full variable domain, in which reference TRBV7-3 and TRBJ2-1 provide the parts outside the CDR3, is GAGVSQTPSNKVTEKGKYVELRCDPISGHTALYWYRQSLGQGPEFLIYFQGTGAADDSGLPNDRFFAVRPEGSVSTLKIQRTERGDSAVYLCASAEGGPQFFGPGTRLTVL.

The rearrangement joins TRBV18 to TRBJ2-1; 7 nucleotides match TRBD2. Germline loops: CDR1 KGHSH, CDR2 LQKENI. Trimming cost V 5 bases and J 0 bases; bases outside gene matches: 7. This CDR3 has 16 amino acids. This chain's CDR3 is CASSASGTNSYNEQFF. As DNA, the CDR3 is TGTGCCAGCTCAGCCTCCGGGACTAACTCCTACAATGAGCAGTTCTTC.

The chain is built from TRBV7-9 and TRBJ2-3; TRBD1 might be the D (6 bases). V lost 2 bases and J lost 1, with 16 bases in between. From germline, CDR1 is SEHNR and CDR2 FQNEAQ (reference sequence). The CDR3 has 17 residues. This CDR3 reads CASSLPPGVVGTDTQYF. CDR3 nucleotide sequence: TGTGCCAGCAGCTTACCCCCAGGGGTGGTTGGCACAGATACGCAGTATTTT. The full variable domain, its missing parts supplied by reference TRBV7-9 and TRBJ2-3, is DTGVSQNPRHKITKRGQNVTFRCDPISEHNRLYWYRQTLGQGPEFLTYFQNEAQLEKSRLLSDRFSAERPKGSFSTLEIQRTEQGDSAMYLCASSLPPGVVGTDTQYFGPGTRLTVL.

This clonotype occurred a few times. The V and J genes are TRBV6-5 and TRBJ2-4, with D possibly matching TRBD1 (5 bases). The CDR3 has 15 residues. The ends were cut back, 2 bases at V and 3 bases at J, with 11 bases in the middle. Germline CDR1 is MNHEY and CDR2 is SVGAGI. CDR3 DNA: TGTGCCAGCAGTTACAGGGGTAATGACAAAAACATTCAGTACTTC. Protein product: CASSYRGNDKNIQYF.

The chain joins TRBV9 to TRBJ2-1, with TRBD1 matching 7 bases. This CDR3 has 13 amino acids. The V gene end was trimmed by 0 bases and the J gene end by 7 bases; junction bases not matched to a gene: 1. Germline-derived CDR1 and CDR2 are SGDLS and YYNGEE. The CDR3 region is CASSVVRGNEQFF. The CDR3 coding sequence is TGTGCCAGCAGCGTAGTCAGGGGGAATGAGCAGTTCTTC.

V is TRBV7-2 and J is TRBJ2-7; D is possibly TRBD1 (5 bases). V was pared by 3 bases and J by 1 base, with 13 bases between. Germline V gives CDR1 SGHTA, CDR2 FQGNSA. The CDR3 sequence is 15 residues long. The CDR3 nucleotides are TGTGCCAGCAGCTTTTCAGGCAGGGCTTCCTACGAGCAGTACTTC. Protein: CASSFSGRASYEQYF.

The V call is TRBV6-2 or TRBV6-3, the J call TRBJ2-7; D is unclear. The CDR3 is made up of 15 amino acids. The V and J ends lost 0 bases and 6 bases respectively, with 15 bases between them. Germline loops: CDR1 MNHEY, CDR2 SVGEGT. The CDR3 DNA sequence: TGTGCCAGCAGTTACTCGAACTCCTACTGGCGCGAGCAGTACTTC. Its translation: CASSYSNSYWREQYF.

There are a few counts of this clonotype. This chain links TRBV18 with TRBJ1-2; no clear D. The V end lost 3 bases, the J end lost 0 bases, and 8 bases lay between the germline ends. The CDR3 totals 14 residues. Germline lookup yields CDR1 KGHSH and CDR2 LQKENI. Here the CDR3 reads CASSPDPTNYGYTF. CDR3 DNA: TGTGCCAGCTCACCGGACCCGACTAACTATGGCTACACCTTC.

A note on this clonotype: One end of the junction does not line up with germline, which may come from a read error. The V call is TRBV3-1, the J call TRBJ2-4, with D perhaps TRBD2 (7 bases). There are 15 residues in the CDR3. Per the germline V gene, CDR1 is LGHDT and CDR2 is YNNKEL (reference sequence). CDR3 residues: CASSQGTGRGNSQYF. The CDR3 DNA reads TGTGCCAGCAGCCAAGGAACAGGGAGGGGGAACAGTCAGTACTTC.

The rearrangement uses TRBV29-1 and TRBJ2-7; 7 nucleotides align to TRBD2. Germline V CDR1 and CDR2: SQVTM, ANQGSEA. Germline trimming cut 7 bases from V and 4 bases from J; bases unmatched to any gene: 7. The CDR3 loop spans 12 amino acids. The chain's CDR3 is CSALADTYEQYF. In DNA form, the CDR3 reads TGCAGCGCTCTAGCGGACACGTACGAGCAGTACTTC.

This clonotype has a handful of counts. The chain joins TRBV6-5 to TRBJ2-3, with D maybe TRBD2 (6 bases). V lost 2 bases and J 0 bases, leaving 12 bases between the germline ends. CDR3 length: 16 residues. Germline V CDR1 and CDR2: MNHEY, SVGAGI. The CDR3 spells CASSYLRAGSTDTQYF. The CDR3 DNA is TGTGCCAGCAGTTACCTCAGGGCGGGGAGCACAGATACGCAGTATTTT.